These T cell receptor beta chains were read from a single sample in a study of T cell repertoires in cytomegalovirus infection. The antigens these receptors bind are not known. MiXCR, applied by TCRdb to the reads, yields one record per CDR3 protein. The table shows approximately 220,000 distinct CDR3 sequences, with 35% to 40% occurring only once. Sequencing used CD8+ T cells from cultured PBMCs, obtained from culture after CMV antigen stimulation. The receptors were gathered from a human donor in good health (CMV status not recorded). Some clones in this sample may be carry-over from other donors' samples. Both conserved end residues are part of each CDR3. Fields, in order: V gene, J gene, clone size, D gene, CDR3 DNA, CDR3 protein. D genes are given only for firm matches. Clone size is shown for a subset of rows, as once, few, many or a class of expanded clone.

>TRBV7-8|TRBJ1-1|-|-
TGTGCCAGCAGCTTATTATCCACAGATTTGAACACTGAAGCTTTCTTT
CASSLLSTDLNTEAFF
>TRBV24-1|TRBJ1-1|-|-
TGTGCCACCAGTGTTGGAGTTAACACTGAAGCTTTCTTT
CATSVGVNTEAFF
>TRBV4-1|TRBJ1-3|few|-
TGCGCCAGCAGCCAAGACGGTGACTCTGGAAACACCATATATTTT
CASSQDGDSGNTIYF
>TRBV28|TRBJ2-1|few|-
TGTGCCAGCAGGGGGGCAGATGAGCAGTTCTTC
CASRGADEQFF
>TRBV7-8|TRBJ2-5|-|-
TGTGCCAGCAGCTCTCGGGTCCCCTTCGCGCTTCAAGAGACCCAGTACTTC
CASSSRVPFALQETQYF
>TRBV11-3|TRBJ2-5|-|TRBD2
TGTGCCAGCAGCCGAGGCCGACTAGCGGGCAACCAAGAGACCCAGTACTTC
CASSRGRLAGNQETQYF
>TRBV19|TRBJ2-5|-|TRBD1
TGTGCCAGTAGTTTTGGGACAGCTGAAGAGACCCAGTACTTC
CASSFGTAEETQYF
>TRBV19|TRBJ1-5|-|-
TGTGCCAGTAGTAGAAAACAGGGTGAGTTGGATCAGCCCCAGCATTTT
CASSRKQGELDQPQHF
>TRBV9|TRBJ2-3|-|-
TGTGCCAGCAGCACCTCCGGATTAGATACGCAGTATTTT
CASSTSGLDTQYF
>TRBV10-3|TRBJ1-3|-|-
TGTGCCATCAGTGACCCCGCAGGGAGCTCTGGAAACACCATATATTTT
CAISDPAGSSGNTIYF
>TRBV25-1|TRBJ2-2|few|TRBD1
TGTGCCAGCAGTCCGGTCGACAGGGGTGCTGCCGGGGAGCTGTTTTTT
CASSPVDRGAAGELFF
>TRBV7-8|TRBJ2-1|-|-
TGTGCCAGCAGCTTAGACGGGAGCCATGAGCAGTTCTTC
CASSLDGSHEQFF
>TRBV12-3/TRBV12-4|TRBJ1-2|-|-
TGTGCCAGCAGTCCGTTCAGGAGAACTAACTATGGCTACACCTTC
CASSPFRRTNYGYTF
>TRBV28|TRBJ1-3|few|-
TGTGCCAGCACCCTCAGGGGAACTTCTGGAAACACCATATATTTT
CASTLRGTSGNTIYF
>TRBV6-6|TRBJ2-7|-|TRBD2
TGTGCCAGCAGTTACTCGCCCCGGACTAGCGGGGACCACGAGCAGTACTTC
CASSYSPRTSGDHEQYF
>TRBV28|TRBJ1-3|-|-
TGTGCCAGCAGGAGACAGACTGGAAACACCATATATTTT
CASRRQTGNTIYF
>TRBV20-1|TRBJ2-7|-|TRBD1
TGCAGTGCATGGGGACAGGAATCCTACGAGCAGTACTTC
CSAWGQESYEQYF
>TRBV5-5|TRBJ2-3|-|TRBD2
TGTGCCAGCAGCATCGGGACTAGCGGGAGGTTTGATACGCAGTATTTT
CASSIGTSGRFDTQYF
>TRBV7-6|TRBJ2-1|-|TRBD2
TGTGCCAGCAGCTCTAAGGGACTAGCGCTGAGCTCCTACAATGAGCAGTTCTTC
CASSSKGLALSSYNEQFF
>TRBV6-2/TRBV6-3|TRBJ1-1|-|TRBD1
TGTGCCAGCAGTTACCCGGACAGGGGAACGAACACTGAAGCTTTCTTT
CASSYPDRGTNTEAFF
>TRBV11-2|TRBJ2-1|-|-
TGTGCCAGCAGCTGGCGGGCCACTAGCTCCTACAATGAGCAGTTCTTC
CASSWRATSSYNEQFF
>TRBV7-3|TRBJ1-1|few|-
TGTGCCAGCAGCCTTGACACGGGGACTGAAGCTTTCTTT
CASSLDTGTEAFF
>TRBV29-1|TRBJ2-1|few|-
TGCAGCGTTGAGTGGTCCGCCTACAATGAGCAGTTCTTC
CSVEWSAYNEQFF
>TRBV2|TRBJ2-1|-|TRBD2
TGTGCCAGCCCGCTAGCGGACTCCTACAATGAGCAGTTCTTC
CASPLADSYNEQFF
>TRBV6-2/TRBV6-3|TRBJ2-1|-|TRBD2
TGTGCCAGCAGTCACTCGCGGGGGGGCCAATACAATGAGCAGTTCTTC
CASSHSRGGQYNEQFF
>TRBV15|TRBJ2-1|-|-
TGTGCCACCAGCAGAGCGTGGGTGGGGGACTATGAGCAGTTCTTC
CATSRAWVGDYEQFF
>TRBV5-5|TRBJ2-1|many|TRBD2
TGTGCCAGCAGTGGGACTAGCGGGCTAGGTGAGCAGTTCTTC
CASSGTSGLGEQFF
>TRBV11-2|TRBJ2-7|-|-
TGTGCCAGCAGCTTGTGGGATGCCTACGAGCAGTACTTC
CASSLWDAYEQYF
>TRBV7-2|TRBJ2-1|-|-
TGTGCCAGAAGCCTCAGTATACGGACAAGCTCCTACAATGAGCCGTTCTTC
CARSLSIRTSSYNEPFF
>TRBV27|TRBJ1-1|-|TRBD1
TGTGCCAGCAGTCTCGGGACAGGGCTGGGTACTGAAGCTTTCTTT
CASSLGTGLGTEAFF
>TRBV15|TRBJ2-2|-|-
TGTGCCACCAGCAGAGATAGACTAACTAACACCGGGGAGCTGTTTTTT
CATSRDRLTNTGELFF
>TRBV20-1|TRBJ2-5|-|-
TGCAGTGCTAGAGATCGGGGAGCGACCCCACCAAAAGAGACCCAGTACTTC
CSARDRGATPPKETQYF
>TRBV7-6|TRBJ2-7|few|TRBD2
TGTGCCAGCGGACCGGCTAGCGGGGGTCTCTACGAGCAGTACTTC
CASGPASGGLYEQYF
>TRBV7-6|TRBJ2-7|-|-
TGTGCCAGCAGCTCTAGTTGGGGAACCGCCTACGAGCAGTACTTC
CASSSSWGTAYEQYF
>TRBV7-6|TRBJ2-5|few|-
TGTGCCAGCAGCCCCCCAGGCGAGGGGGGACTCCCAGAGACCCAGTACTTC
CASSPPGEGGLPETQYF
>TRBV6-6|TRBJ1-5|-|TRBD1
TGTGCCAGCAGGGCCAGGGGGATTAGCAATCAGCCCCAGCATTTT
CASRARGISNQPQHF
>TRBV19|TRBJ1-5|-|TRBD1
TGTGCCAGTAGTATATATCCGGGACAGGGGACCCCCAATCAGCCCCAGCATTTT
CASSIYPGQGTPNQPQHF
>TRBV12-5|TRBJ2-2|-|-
TGTGCTAGTGGTTTAACCGGGGAGCTGTTTTTT
CASGLTGELFF
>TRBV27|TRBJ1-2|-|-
TGTGCCAGCAGTTGGGCGGCGGAAAAAATCTATGGCTACACCTTC
CASSWAAEKIYGYTF
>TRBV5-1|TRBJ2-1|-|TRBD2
TGCGCCAGCAGCTTGGATAGCGGGGGGGCCATGAGTGAGCAGTTCTTC
CASSLDSGGAMSEQFF
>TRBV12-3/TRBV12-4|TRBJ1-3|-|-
TGTGCCAGTCAGGGAAACTCTGGAAACACCATATATTTT
CASQGNSGNTIYF
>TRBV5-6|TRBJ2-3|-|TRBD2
TGTGCCAGCAGCTTGCTAGCGGGATATGCGGCAGATACGCAGTATTTT
CASSLLAGYAADTQYF
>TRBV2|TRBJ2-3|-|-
TGTGCCAGCAGTACCAGGGACAACACAGATACGCAGTATTTT
CASSTRDNTDTQYF
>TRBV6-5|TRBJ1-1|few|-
TGTGCCAGCAGTTACGACCCGGCAGCAGAAGCTTTCTTT
CASSYDPAAEAFF
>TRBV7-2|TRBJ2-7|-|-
TGTGCCAGCAGCCCGGGCCAACGCGAGCAGTACTTC
CASSPGQREQYF
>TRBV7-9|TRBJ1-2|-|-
TGTGCCAGCGGGCAGGGGAGAGGCTACACCTTC
CASGQGRGYTF